The T cell receptor beta chain described here comes from a study of blood T cell repertoires in COVID-19. Study-wide background: There were acute and convalescent COVID-19 samples, and they came from the United States, Italy and Spain. PBMCs, B-cell-depleted T cells, or T cells were the source of the cDNA or gDNA that made up the material.

V gave up 5 bases and J gave up 3 bases, with 14 bases separating them. The CDR3 consists of 15 residues. Germline V gene lookup returns CDR1 SEHNR and CDR2 FQNEAQ (reference sequence). In the source study's methods: Nucleated cell number was recorded as an estimate derived from reference gene primer amplification. Sequenced by immunoSEQ multiplex PCR; TCRdb stores in-frame clones only, minus some. V and J calls and clone size come straight from that table; D and trimming were deduced from the DNA. The sample includes around 200,000 clones, about 86% of them seen just once. The V and J genes are TRBV7-9 and TRBJ1-3, with D uncertain. The sample consisted of peripheral blood. This clonotype originated in a man aged 45-65 years with active or convalescent COVID-19. CDR3 amino acids: CASSPPRWSGNTIYF. The CDR3 DNA reads TGTGCCAGCAGCCCACCCCGGTGGAGTGGAAACACCATATATTTT.